Below are 8 T cell receptor beta chains sequenced from a single sample in a study of blood T cell repertoires in COVID-19. Libraries were prepared by immunoSEQ multiplex PCR; TCRdb keeps only in-frame clonotypes and omits some of them. The sample includes 150,000 to 200,000 clones, around three quarters of them seen just once. Material: peripheral blood. These receptor sequences come from a man between 60 and 75 years old with active or convalescent COVID-19.

The chain uses TRBV5-5 and TRBJ2-2, with 8 bases matching TRBD1. This CDR3 spans 17 amino acids. V shed 3 bases, J shed 3 bases, and the junction held 10 bases outside the gene matches. CDR1 and CDR2 (germline): SGHKS, YYEKEE (reference sequence). CDR3 in DNA: TGTGCCAGCAGCTACCTCCGAGGGACAGGAGACACCGGGGAGCTGTTTTTT. Protein: CASSYLRGTGDTGELFF.

This rearrangement joins TRBV4-3 to TRBJ2-7; maybe TRBD1 (5 bases). The CDR3 runs 15 residues. V lost 0 bases and J lost 2, with 11 bases in between. Germline V gene sequence: CDR1 LGHNA, CDR2 YSLEER. The CDR3 spells CASSQDHRNPYEQYF. The CDR3 nucleotides are TGCGCCAGCAGCCAAGATCACAGGAATCCCTACGAGCAGTACTTC.

The V and J genes are TRBV11-3 and TRBJ2-5, with a possible D match to TRBD1 (6 bases). Trimming cost V 1 base and J 0 bases, with 9 bases left between them. Germline V gene lookup returns CDR1 SGHNT and CDR2 YENEEA. CDR3 size: 15 residues. The CDR3 coding sequence is TGTGCCAGCAGCTTAGGGACAGAAGACCAAGAGACCCAGTACTTC. It is translated as CASSLGTEDQETQYF.

V gene TRBV12-3 or TRBV12-4 combines with J gene TRBJ2-3; TRBD1 is a possible D gene (5 bases). This CDR3 is 12 amino acids long. The V and J ends lost 2 bases and 6 bases respectively, with 6 bases between them. CDR3 in amino acids: CASSLSGDTQYF. The CDR3 DNA reads TGTGCCAGCAGTTTATCAGGGGATACGCAGTATTTT.

The chain employs TRBV2 and TRBJ1-1; D not resolved. V lost 5 bases, J lost 3 bases, and 19 bases lay in between. The V gene's germline CDR1 is SNHLY and CDR2 FYNNEI. The CDR3 sequence is 16 residues long. CDR3: CASSSRVSSKDTEAFF. Here the CDR3 DNA reads TGTGCCAGCAGTAGCCGGGTATCATCCAAGGACACTGAAGCTTTCTTT.

The chain uses TRBV30 and TRBJ1-4; the D gene is possibly TRBD1 (5 bases). The CDR3 is 16 residues long. Between the trimmed V and J ends, which lost 3 bases and 1 base, there was a span of 15 bases. Germline V gives CDR1 GTSNPN, CDR2 SVGIG (reference sequence). The CDR3 is CAWRGGTEGTNEKLFF. CDR3 sequence (DNA): TGTGCCTGGAGGGGAGGGACTGAGGGAACTAATGAAAAACTGTTTTTT.

With respect to this clone: Sequence at one end of the junction differs from germline and may be a read error. The chain uses TRBV9 and TRBJ2-7, with 7 positions matching TRBD2. The CDR3 is made up of 17 amino acids. Looked up from germline, CDR1 is SGDLS and CDR2 is YYNGEE. CDR3: CASSVVGSSGMSYEQYF. In DNA form, the CDR3 reads TGTGCCAGCAGCGTAGTTGGGTCCAGCGGGATGTCATACGAGCAATACTTC. Using reference TRBV9 and TRBJ2-7 for the parts outside the CDR3, the full variable domain is DSGVTQTPKHLITATGQRVTLRCSPRSGDLSVYWYQQSLDQGLQFLIQYYNGEERAKGNILERFSAQQFPDLHSELNLSSLELGDSALYFCASSVVGSSGMSYEQYFGPGTRLTVT.

This clone occurred once. The chain recombines TRBV15 with TRBJ2-7; 9 bases are shared with TRBD2. This CDR3 region has 15 residues. Trimming took 1 base from V and 1 from J; bases not matched to a gene: 2. The germline gives CDR1 LNHNV, CDR2 YYDKDF (reference sequence). The CDR3 bases are TGTGCCACCAGCAGAGTAGCGGGAGAGTCCTACGAGCAGTACTTC. This translates into CATSRVAGESYEQYF. Filled out from reference TRBV15 and TRBJ2-7, the complete variable domain reads DAMVIQNPRYQVTQFGKPVTLSCSQTLNHNVMYWYQQKSSQAPKLLFHYYDKDFNNEADTPDNFQSRRPNTSFCFLDIRSPGLGDTAMYLCATSRVAGESYEQYFGPGTRLTVT.